What follows are 6 T cell receptor beta chains derived from one specimen sequenced in a study of CD8 T cells in ankylosing spondylitis. TCRdb recomputed calls from the 5' RACE reads with MiXCR, one row per CDR3 protein. The sample includes 250,000 to 350,000 distinct CDR3 sequences, less than 25% seen only once; the top ten take 3.5% to 4.5%. Input material: blood, either unsorted or a sorted T cell fraction (not recorded which). These receptors originate from a female donor with ankylosing spondylitis or in good health (not recorded which).

V usage is TRBV20-1 and J usage is TRBJ2-5, with 12 bases that match TRBD2. Germline V gene data show CDR1 as DFQATT and CDR2 as SNEGSKA (reference sequence). After removal of 6 bases from V and 5 bases from J, the junction contained 19 bases not matched to a gene. The CDR3 has 18 residues. CDR3 bases: TGCAGTGCCAGGGGGGGACTAGCGGGTTACCGCCCTAGGGAGACCCAGTACTTC. Amino acid sequence: CSARGGLAGYRPRETQYF.

This clonotype showed up just a few times. J is TRBJ2-1 and V is TRBV24-1, with 9 bases lining up with TRBD2. The CDR3 sequence is 16 residues long. The germline V gene has CDR1 KGHDR and CDR2 SFDVKD. After removal of 7 bases from V and 4 bases from J, the junction contained 10 bases not matched to a gene. In DNA, the CDR3 is TGTGCCACCAGCCCCTCGAAACTAGCGGGTTACAATGAGCAGTTCTTC. Translation: CATSPSKLAGYNEQFF.

The rearrangement links TRBV24-1 to TRBJ2-6; D is undetermined. In germline, CDR1 is KGHDR, CDR2 SFDVKD. The ends were cut back, 5 bases at V and 0 bases at J, with 7 bases in the middle. CDR3 length equals 15 residues. The CDR3 bases are TGTGCCACCAGTGTTCAAATCTCTGGGGCCAACGTCCTGACTTTC. The encoded protein is CATSVQISGANVLTF.

Only a few counts were recorded for this clonotype. The V gene is TRBV11-2, the J gene TRBJ1-1, with TRBD1 as a possible D gene (6 bases). Germline V gives CDR1 SGHAT, CDR2 FQNNGV. V lost 5 bases and J 5 bases, leaving 18 bases between the germline ends. The CDR3 runs to 15 residues. This chain's CDR3 is CASSLAGAPGTEAFF. As DNA, the CDR3 is TGTGCCAGCAGCCTCGCAGGGGCCCCGGGGACTGAAGCTTTCTTT.

V gene TRBV3-1 combines with J gene TRBJ2-1; D unclear. CDR1 is LGHDT and CDR2 is YNNKEL in the germline V gene (reference sequence). This CDR3 is 15 amino acids long. Between the trimmed V and J ends, which lost 4 bases and 10 bases, there was a span of 20 bases. CDR3 nucleotide sequence: TGTGCCAGCAGCCCAGCAGGAAGACTGCAGTGGGAGCAGTTCTTC. It specifies CASSPAGRLQWEQFF.

This clonotype has a single count. This chain uses TRBV11-3 with TRBJ2-1; tentative D call: TRBD2 (5 bases). The CDR3 totals 16 residues. CDR1 SGHNT and CDR2 YENEEA come from the germline V gene. The V end lost 1 base, the J end lost 8 bases, and 18 bases lay between the germline ends. This chain's CDR3 is CASSLGRTRQVDEQFF. The CDR3 coding sequence is TGTGCCAGCAGCTTAGGGAGGACCAGACAAGTGGATGAGCAGTTCTTC.